A single sample gave rise to the 22 T cell receptor beta chains below, sequenced in a study of human T cells and chemical hapten exposure. A single record per CDR3 protein comes from TCRdb applying MiXCR to the RACE reads. This table has about 120,000 distinct CDR3 sequences, about an eighth appearing once. Time point noted: patch test 1, 2 weeks after DPC sensitization. Treatment reported: therapeutic diphenylcyclopropenone sensitization with weekly scalp DPC. Specimen: whole blood, collected in connection with sensitization to the hapten diphenylcyclopropenone (DPC). All receptors come from a man between 18 and 29 years old with alopecia areata. Some clones in this sample may be carry-over from other donors' samples.

V gene TRBV9 combines with J gene TRBJ1-1; 9 bases are shared with TRBD1. The CDR3 covers 15 residues. Germline loops: CDR1 SGDLS, CDR2 YYNGEE. V shed 3 bases, J shed 3 bases, and the junction held 6 bases outside the gene matches. The CDR3 spells CASSETGTGHTEAFF. The CDR3 DNA follows: TGTGCCAGCAGCGAGACCGGGACAGGGCACACTGAAGCTTTCTTT.

This sequence joins TRBV6-4 and TRBJ2-3; D unclear. This CDR3 spans 13 amino acids. Trimming stripped 0 bases from V and 6 bases from J, with 7 bases between. Germline CDR1 MRHNA, CDR2 SNTAGT. The CDR3 loop is CASSDSTRDTQYF. The CDR3 DNA sequence: TGTGCCAGCAGTGACTCTACGAGGGATACGCAGTATTTT.

This clonotype has just a few counts. The chain uses TRBV2 and TRBJ2-5, with D hard to call. In germline, CDR1 is SNHLY, CDR2 FYNNEI. The V and J ends lost 8 bases and 5 bases respectively, with 18 bases between them. CDR3 length: 14 residues. CDR3: CASQAGRLGETQYF. CDR3 nucleotide sequence: TGTGCCAGCCAAGCCGGACGACTGGGGGAGACCCAGTACTTC.

This clonotype was observed a few times. J is TRBJ2-7 and V is TRBV9; possibly TRBD1 or TRBD2 for D (5 bases each). V shed 0 bases and J shed 1 base, with 17 bases lying between them. The CDR3 spans 17 residues. Germline V lookup: CDR1 SGDLS, CDR2 YYNGEE. CDR3 in DNA: TGTGCCAGCAGCGTAGTAGGGGATTCGGGGAGTTCCTACGAGCAGTACTTC. It is translated as CASSVVGDSGSSYEQYF. The whole variable domain, remainder taken from reference TRBV9 and TRBJ2-7, is DSGVTQTPKHLITATGQRVTLRCSPRSGDLSVYWYQQSLDQGLQFLIQYYNGEERAKGNILERFSAQQFPDLHSELNLSSLELGDSALYFCASSVVGDSGSSYEQYFGPGTRLTVT.

This clonotype was picked up a small number of times. The chain employs TRBV24-1 and TRBJ2-2; D perhaps matches TRBD1 (6 bases). There are 18 residues in the CDR3. Per germline, CDR1 KGHDR and CDR2 SFDVKD. Trimming shortened V by 2 bases and J by 1 base, and 16 bases separated the two germline ends. In nucleotides, the CDR3 is TGTGCCACCAGTGATTGGGGCTTGGCGGACAGGAACACCGGGGAGCTGTTTTTT. This sequence encodes CATSDWGLADRNTGELFF.

The table lists this clonotype with a few counts. The V call is TRBV28, the J call TRBJ1-1; 9 bases are shared with TRBD1. The CDR3 consists of 14 residues. Germline trimming cut 8 bases from V and 3 bases from J; bases unmatched to any gene: 7. CDR1 and CDR2 (germline): MDHEN, SYDVKM. In DNA form, the CDR3 reads TGTGCCAGCGGTGGACAGGGGTCGGACACTGAAGCTTTCTTT. Residues: CASGGQGSDTEAFF.

In its sample, this clonotype was seen a few times. V usage is TRBV29-1 and J usage is TRBJ2-7, with D tentatively TRBD1 (6 bases). Trimming stripped 6 bases from V and 1 base from J, with 16 bases between. The germline CDR1 and CDR2 sequences are SQVTM and ANQGSEA. CDR3 length equals 14 residues. The chain's CDR3 is CSVTRDMFSYEQYF. CDR3 sequence (DNA): TGCAGCGTGACCCGGGACATGTTTTCCTACGAGCAGTACTTC.

The chain combines TRBV10-2 with TRBJ2-5; D call uncertain. Trimming removed 10 bases at V and 0 bases at J, with 6 bases between. The germline CDR1 and CDR2 sequences are WSHSY and SAAADI. The CDR3 is made up of 11 amino acids. Written as DNA, the CDR3 is TGCGCCACCGCGGACCAAGAGACCCAGTACTTC. It is translated as CATADQETQYF.

This clonotype appeared a few times. The V call is TRBV6-5, the J call TRBJ1-3; D perhaps matches TRBD1 (5 bases). CDR1 MNHEY and CDR2 SVGAGI come from the germline V gene. This CDR3 has 16 amino acids. Between the trimmed V and J ends, which lost 6 bases and 0 bases, there was a span of 15 bases. CDR3 in DNA: TGTGCCAGCAGAGATCCGGGACGGCACTCTGGAAACACCATATATTTT. Amino acids: CASRDPGRHSGNTIYF.

The V call is TRBV5-1, the J call TRBJ2-5, with D hard to call. Germline V gives CDR1 SGHRS, CDR2 YFSETQ. The CDR3 runs to 14 residues. The germline V and J ends were trimmed by 0 bases and 2 bases, with 8 bases remaining between them. This CDR3 reads CASSLVPSQETQYF. The CDR3 DNA follows: TGCGCCAGCAGCTTGGTGCCATCGCAAGAGACCCAGTACTTC.

V and J are TRBV7-9 and TRBJ2-7; the D gene is possibly TRBD2 (6 bases). The germline CDR1 and CDR2 sequences are SEHNR and FQNEAQ (reference sequence). Trimming left V 1 base short and J 7 bases short, with 14 bases between. The length of the CDR3 is 14 residues. CDR3 in amino acids: CASSLVTLGGEQYV. CDR3 nucleotide sequence: TGTGCCAGCAGCTTAGTAACCCTCGGGGGTGAGCAGTACGTC.

The genes are TRBV7-2 and TRBJ2-3; D unclear. Germline CDR1 SGHTA, CDR2 FQGNSA. The CDR3 totals 12 residues. Between the trimmed V and J ends, which lost 5 bases and 2 bases, there was a span of 5 bases. In DNA, the CDR3 is TGTGCCAGCAGCCCCTTCACAGATACGCAGTATTTT. Its protein is CASSPFTDTQYF.

V usage is TRBV28 and J usage is TRBJ1-6, with 8 bases fitting TRBD1. This CDR3 comprises 15 residues. V lost 6 bases to trimming and J lost 7 bases; unmatched junction nucleotides: 8. Germline V gene data show CDR1 as MDHEN and CDR2 as SYDVKM. CDR3 sequence reads: CASSQLGTGNSPLHF. The CDR3 bases are TGTGCCAGCAGCCAACTCGGGACAGGAAATTCACCCCTCCACTTT.

The V call is TRBV18, the J call TRBJ2-7, with TRBD1 as a possible D gene (6 bases). The CDR3 sequence is 14 residues long. Germline V lookup: CDR1 KGHSH, CDR2 LQKENI. V lost 6 bases to trimming and J lost 2 bases, with 14 bases between them. DNA for the CDR3: TGTGCCAGCTCCCCGCGGACAGCGACCTACGAGCAGTACTTC. Translating it yields CASSPRTATYEQYF.

This clonotype was counted only a few times. The chain carries TRBV4-1 and TRBJ1-6, with a tentative D call TRBD1 (5 bases). V lost 0 bases to trimming and J lost 0 bases, with 9 bases between them. Germline V gene sequence: CDR1 MGHRA, CDR2 YSYEKL. This CDR3 region has 17 residues. CDR3 residues: CASSQDWGSSYNSPLHF. For the CDR3, the DNA is TGCGCCAGCAGCCAAGATTGGGGCAGCTCCTATAATTCACCCCTCCACTTT.

In its sample, this clonotype was seen many times. The chain recombines TRBV14 with TRBJ2-7, with a tentative D call TRBD2 (6 bases). Trimming shortened V by 0 bases and J by 4 bases, and 16 bases separated the two germline ends. Germline V CDR1 and CDR2: SGHDN, FVKESK. The CDR3 contains 16 residues. CDR3 in DNA: TGTGCCAGCAGCCAAGAAGGAACTAGCTACTGGTACGAGCAGTACGTC. This codes for CASSQEGTSYWYEQYV.

In its sample, this clonotype was seen once. This may come from a read error, since a much larger clone is one base off. This sequence joins TRBV28 and TRBJ2-7; 7 positions agree with TRBD1. Germline V gives CDR1 MDHEN, CDR2 SYDVKM. The V segment lost 6 bases and the J segment 7 bases; nucleotides outside the gene matches: 12. CDR3 length: 14 amino acids. The CDR3 protein is CASRPRQGLLEQYF. CDR3 nucleotide sequence: TGTGCCAGCAGACCAAGACAGGGTTTATTAGAGCAGTACTTC.

This clonotype has just a few counts. This chain joins TRBV9 and TRBJ1-6, with D perhaps TRBD1 (5 bases). Germline V gene sequence: CDR1 SGDLS, CDR2 YYNGEE. V dropped 1 base and J dropped 6 bases, with 8 bases sitting between them. The CDR3 has 14 residues. CDR3 bases: TGTGCCAGCAGCGTACAGGGTGGTAATTCACCCCTCCACTTT. This codes for CASSVQGGNSPLHF.

This clonotype was recorded at least ten times. The chain employs TRBV9 and TRBJ2-2; perhaps D is TRBD1 or TRBD2 (5 bases each). Per germline, CDR1 SGDLS and CDR2 YYNGEE. The V end lost 0 bases, the J end lost 7 bases, and 19 bases lay between the germline ends. This CDR3 has 17 residues. DNA for the CDR3: TGTGCCAGCAGCGTAGGAGGGGATCCTGGGATGGGCGGGGAGCTGTTTTTT. Encoded protein: CASSVGGDPGMGGELFF. Variable domain in full (rest from reference TRBV9 and TRBJ2-2): DSGVTQTPKHLITATGQRVTLRCSPRSGDLSVYWYQQSLDQGLQFLIQYYNGEERAKGNILERFSAQQFPDLHSELNLSSLELGDSALYFCASSVGGDPGMGGELFFGEGSRLTVL.

This clonotype showed up many times. The rearrangement links TRBV15 to TRBJ1-2; 8 positions match TRBD1. V shed 2 bases and J 6 bases; nucleotides not matched to a gene: 11. The CDR3 extends over 16 amino acids. From germline, CDR1 is LNHNV and CDR2 YYDKDF (reference sequence). CDR3: CATSRPHQQGDNGYTF. CDR3 nucleotides: TGTGCCACCAGCAGACCGCACCAACAGGGGGATAATGGCTACACCTTC. Based on the CDR3 plus reference TRBV15 and TRBJ1-2, the full variable domain is DAMVIQNPRYQVTQFGKPVTLSCSQTLNHNVMYWYQQKSSQAPKLLFHYYDKDFNNEADTPDNFQSRRPNTSFCFLDIRSPGLGDTAMYLCATSRPHQQGDNGYTFGSGTRLTVV.

The chain has TRBV4-2 and TRBJ1-1; weak D call: TRBD1 (6 bases). With 4 bases removed from V and 3 bases from J, the gap between germline ends came to 15 bases. This CDR3 spans 15 amino acids. Per germline, CDR1 LGHNA and CDR2 YNFKEQ. The CDR3 DNA is TGTGCCAGCAGCCCCGTGGCAGGGGTTGACACTGAAGCTTTCTTT. Translating it yields CASSPVAGVDTEAFF.

The table lists this clonotype with a few counts. The rearrangement joins TRBV18 to TRBJ1-1; the D gene is possibly TRBD1 (5 bases). The CDR3 spans 16 residues. From germline, CDR1 is KGHSH and CDR2 LQKENI. V lost 3 bases and J lost 3, with 17 bases in between. This CDR3 reads CASSPRQGSADTEAFF. In DNA form, the CDR3 reads TGTGCCAGCTCACCTCGGCAGGGCTCAGCGGACACTGAAGCTTTCTTT.